The 17 T cell receptor beta chains below all came from one sample that was sequenced in a study of blood T cells in healthy people across ages. A second PCR of 7 to 11 cycles used a sample-barcoded 5' primer and a J-beta primer mix. TCRdb analysed the 5' RACE reads with MiXCR anew, one entry per CDR3 protein. The sample records 1.5 million to 2 million distinct CDR3 sequences, around 50% being singletons. The sequencing input was blood. The origin of the receptors is a woman aged 40-49 years in good health.

The chain has TRBV21-1 and TRBJ1-2; the listed D gene, TRBD1, was not tested against the DNA. TRBV21-1 is deemed a pseudogene. The CDR3 is 13 amino acids. The CDR3 bases are TGTGCCAGCGGGACAGGGTGGGGCTATGGCTACACCTTC. Amino acids: CASGTGWGYGYTF.

A few counts support this clonotype. This rearrangement joins TRBV7-9 to TRBJ1-2; weak D call: TRBD1 (5 bases). The germline V and J ends were trimmed by 5 bases and 2 bases, with 15 bases remaining between them. CDR3 length: 15 residues. Germline-derived CDR1 and CDR2 are SEHNR and FQNEAQ (reference sequence). CDR3 sequence (DNA): TGTGCCAGCAGCGGCCCTCGGGACGGCAACTATGGCTACACCTTC. Its translation is CASSGPRDGNYGYTF.

V is TRBV6-2 or TRBV6-3 and J is TRBJ1-5; no clear D gene. The CDR3 runs to 13 residues. Trimming took off 5 bases at V and 2 bases at J, with 7 bases between the two ends. CDR1 and CDR2 (germline): MNHEY, SVGEGT. The CDR3 DNA sequence: TGTGCCAGCAGTGGGTATGGCAATCAGCCCCAGCATTTT. Amino acid sequence: CASSGYGNQPQHF.

This clonotype was observed once. The junction differs from germline at one of its ends, possibly a read error. The V and J genes are TRBV6-4 and TRBJ2-3, with 12 nucleotides matching TRBD2. CDR1 and CDR2 (germline): MRHNA, SNTAGT. The CDR3 has 16 residues. CDR3 DNA: TGTGCCAGCAGCGACTCAGGGCTAGCGGGGGGGTCGACGCAGTATTTT. Residues: CASSDSGLAGGSTQYF.

This clonotype appeared a few times. The chain uses TRBV4-3 and TRBJ2-3, with D perhaps matching TRBD2 (5 bases). Trimming pared 3 bases from V and 2 bases from J, leaving 12 bases between. The CDR3 runs 15 residues. Germline V CDR1 and CDR2: LGHNA, YSLEER. The CDR3 coding sequence is TGCGCCAGCAGCCACCGGACTGTCCTCACAGATACGCAGTATTTT. This gives the protein CASSHRTVLTDTQYF.

This clonotype showed up just once. One junction end does not reproduce the germline sequence, and a read error may be involved. V is TRBV7-2 and J is TRBJ1-2, with TRBD1 as a possible D gene (6 bases). There are 15 residues in the CDR3. Germline V lookup: CDR1 SGHTA, CDR2 FQGNSA. In DNA, the CDR3 is TGTGCCAGCAGAATCCCAGGGGCTGCGAACTATGGCCACACCTTC. Its translation: CASRIPGAANYGHTF.

This clonotype appeared a few times. V and J are TRBV15 and TRBJ1-2, with no clear D. Deletions cut 3 bases from V and 8 bases from J, with 10 bases between. Germline V lookup: CDR1 LNHNV, CDR2 YYDKDF (reference sequence). CDR3 length: 12 residues. The CDR3 is CATSSPDQGYTF. The DNA for the CDR3 is TGTGCCACCAGCAGCCCAGACCAAGGCTACACCTTC.

This clonotype was observed a few times. This chain joins TRBV29-1 and TRBJ2-5; unclear D gene. From germline, CDR1 is SQVTM and CDR2 ANQGSEA. The CDR3 is 12 residues long. V was shortened by 6 bases and J by 0 bases, with 8 bases between the two germline ends. The CDR3 region is CSVRNYQETQYF. The CDR3 nucleotides read TGCAGCGTCCGAAACTACCAAGAGACCCAGTACTTC.

J is TRBJ1-1 and V is TRBV4-1; no clear D gene. The germline V gene encodes CDR1 MGHRA and CDR2 YSYEKL. CDR3 length: 14 residues. V lost 5 bases, J lost 1 base, and 11 bases lay in between. Written as DNA, the CDR3 is TGCGCCAGCAGCACCCCAGCAGCGAACACTGAAGCTTTCTTT. This gives the protein CASSTPAANTEAFF.

The chain uses TRBV10-3 and TRBJ1-2; the D is unclear. Germline V gene data show CDR1 as ENHRY and CDR2 as SYGVKD. V was pared by 0 bases and J by 4 bases, with 9 bases between. The CDR3 is made up of 14 amino acids. The DNA for the CDR3 is TGTGCCATCAGTGAGTCGAAGGTCGCCTATGGCTACACCTTC. It codes for CAISESKVAYGYTF.

V is TRBV29-1 and J is TRBJ2-3, with a possible D match to TRBD2 (5 bases). Trimming left V 1 base short and J 10 bases short, with 12 bases between. Germline values: CDR1 SQVTM, CDR2 ANQGSEA. The CDR3 contains 12 residues. The CDR3 reads CSVEASIGAQYF. CDR3 in DNA: TGCAGCGTTGAAGCCTCAATCGGGGCGCAGTATTTT.

In its sample, this clonotype was seen a few times. V is TRBV14 and J is TRBJ2-1; D uncertain. The germline V and J ends were trimmed by 6 bases and 9 bases, with 15 bases remaining between them. The CDR3 runs 13 residues. Germline-derived CDR1 and CDR2 are SGHDN and FVKESK. In DNA form, the CDR3 reads TGTGCCAGCAGTCTTCAGAGTTTTGGTGAGCAGTTCTTC. Translation gives CASSLQSFGEQFF.

In its sample, this clonotype was seen once. The V call is TRBV9, the J call TRBJ2-1, with 10 bases that match TRBD2. The CDR3 totals 15 residues. CDR1 and CDR2 from the germline V gene are SGDLS and YYNGEE. The trim removed 0 bases at V and 7 bases at J, leaving 4 bases unmatched. This CDR3 is CASSVASGSGNEQFF. The CDR3 DNA reads TGTGCCAGCAGCGTAGCTAGCGGGAGTGGGAATGAGCAGTTCTTC.

The chain couples TRBV21-1 to TRBJ1-2; the table's D call of TRBD1 was not tested on the DNA. TRBV21-1 is termed a pseudogene. The CDR3 is made up of 15 amino acids. DNA for the CDR3: TGTGCCAGCAGCATACAGGGGGGGGTCGACTATGGCTACACCTTC. This sequence encodes CASSIQGGVDYGYTF.

In DNA, the CDR3 is TGTGCCAGCAGCCAACGGCAAGGAAACTATGGCTACACCTTC. Translation gives CASSQRQGNYGYTF. This chain uses TRBV12-3 or TRBV12-4 with TRBJ1-2; D is undetermined. Trimming took 6 bases from V and 2 from J, leaving 13 bases between them. The CDR3 runs to 14 residues.

The rearrangement uses TRBV4-3 and TRBJ1-2, with TRBD1 as a possible D gene (6 bases). The length of the CDR3 is 15 residues. V lost 4 bases, J lost 3 bases, and 15 bases lay in between. Germline loops: CDR1 LGHNA, CDR2 YSLEER. The CDR3 is CASSPSHRVDYGYTF. Written as DNA, the CDR3 is TGCGCCAGCAGCCCCTCCCACAGGGTAGACTATGGCTACACCTTC.

The J gene is TRBJ2-7, the V gene TRBV2; 7 nucleotides line up with TRBD1. CDR3 length: 13 residues. The germline V gene has CDR1 SNHLY and CDR2 FYNNEI. With 11 bases clipped from V and 5 bases from J, the junction kept 12 bases outside the gene matches. The CDR3 is CALKAQGVDEQYF. As DNA, the CDR3 is TGTGCCCTCAAAGCCCAGGGGGTCGACGAGCAGTACTTC. Full variable domain (rest looked up from reference TRBV2 and TRBJ2-7): EPEVTQTPSHQVTQMGQEVILRCVPISNHLYFYWYRQILGQKVEFLVSFYNNEISEKSEIFDDQFSVERPDGSNFTLKIRSTKLEDSAMYFCALKAQGVDEQYFGPGTRLTVT.